Below, one T cell receptor (beta chain) is given with its context. Its antigen is currently unknown. This specimen comes from a study of lymphopenia after photon versus proton radiotherapy. Regarding the study as a whole: Post-nadir TCR diversity decline inversely tracked overall survival among those who died. Photon-treated patients lost naive T cells and TCR diversity; proton-treated stayed stable. Better survival with proton therapy was suggested as possible, not demonstrated. After lymphocyte nadir, photon-treated repertoires showed oligoclonal expansion, especially CD8+ Temra.

TCRdb's table, derived via immunoSEQ multiplex PCR, lists solely in-frame clones and lacks some. The table lists 24,000 or so clones, 75% to 90% of them singletons, with about 22% in the top ten. The germline V gene encodes CDR1 SGHAT and CDR2 FQNNGV. The CDR3 spans 14 residues. Trimming removed 1 base from V and 8 bases from J, with 12 bases in between. The receptor was isolated from a man aged 40-55 years with gastric cancer. The chain joins TRBV11-2 to TRBJ2-1; tentatively, D is TRBD1 or TRBD2 (5 bases each). The material was peripheral blood, obtained from a patient treated with photon-based radiotherapy. This chain's CDR3 is CASSLGGSDHEQFF. CDR3 DNA: TGTGCCAGCAGCTTAGGGGGGAGCGACCATGAGCAGTTCTTC.